Described below is a single TCR beta chain sequence and its context. Its target is not known. The CDR3 consists of 14 residues. Germline CDR1 and CDR2: MGHRA and YSYEKL. V gave up 4 bases and J gave up 10 bases; unmatched junction bases: 7. All donors participated as healthy donors of bone marrow. Whereas donors were nominally healthy upon sampling, unrecorded immune exposures were probable. These data belong to a study of cytomegalovirus exposure and HLA in healthy donors. Findings of the study overall: TCR beta sequences reportedly predicted the HLA-A and HLA-B alleles of most subjects accurately.

The PCR used 60 Vbeta and 13 Jbeta primers. Per the original methods: As a later analysis found, there were approximately 80 million unique TCR beta chains, of which roughly 11 million were shared. Produced via immunoSEQ multiplex PCR; TCRdb's table is partial and in-frame only. Clonal size and the V and J genes are those of that table, whereas D and trimming came from the DNA. The data contain some 74,000 clones, approximately 70% of them singletons. The chain uses TRBV4-1 and TRBJ1-4, with 9 positions matching TRBD1. Sequenced material: PBMCs. This receptor was taken from a man aged 40-49 years in good health and CMV-seropositive. The CDR3, as DNA: TGCGCCAGCAGCCCCGGGACAGGGATTGGAAAACTGTTTTTT. Translating gives CASSPGTGIGKLFF.